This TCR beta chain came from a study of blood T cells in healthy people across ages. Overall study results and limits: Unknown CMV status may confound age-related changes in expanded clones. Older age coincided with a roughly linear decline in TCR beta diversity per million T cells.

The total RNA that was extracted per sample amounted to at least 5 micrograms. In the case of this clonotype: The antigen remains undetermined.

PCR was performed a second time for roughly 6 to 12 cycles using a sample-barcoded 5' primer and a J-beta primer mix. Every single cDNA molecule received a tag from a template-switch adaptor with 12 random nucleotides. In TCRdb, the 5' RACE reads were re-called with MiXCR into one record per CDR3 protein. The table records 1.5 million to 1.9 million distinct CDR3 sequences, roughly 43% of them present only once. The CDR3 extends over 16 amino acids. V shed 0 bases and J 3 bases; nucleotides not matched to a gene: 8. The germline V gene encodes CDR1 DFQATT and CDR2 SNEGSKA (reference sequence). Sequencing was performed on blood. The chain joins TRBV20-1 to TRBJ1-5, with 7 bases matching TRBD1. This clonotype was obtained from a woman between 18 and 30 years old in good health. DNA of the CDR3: TGCAGTGCTAGAGATTGGGGCAGGGGGGCCAATCAGCCCCAGCATTTT. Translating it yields CSARDWGRGANQPQHF.